The 4 T cell receptor beta chains below were found in one sample sequenced in a study of T-cell memory formation after mild COVID-19. MiXCR, applied by TCRdb to the 5' RACE reads, yields one record per CDR3 protein. The sample has around 310,000 distinct CDR3 sequences; less than 25% are singletons. Sequencing input: PBMCs or a T cell subset sorted from them (not recorded which). The receptors shown here come from a man aged 18 to 30 who had mild COVID-19 (a few samples of this study predate the infection). Cell type and time point are not known.

V is TRBV5-1 and J is TRBJ2-5; tentatively, D is TRBD1 or TRBD2 (5 bases each). Trimming removed 1 base at V and 2 bases at J, with 15 bases between. The CDR3 is 16 residues long. Germline V gene sequence: CDR1 SGHRS, CDR2 YFSETQ. CDR3 residues: CASSLRGKNPQETQYF. CDR3 nucleotide sequence: TGCGCCAGCAGCTTGCGGGGCAAGAACCCTCAAGAGACCCAGTACTTC.

This clonotype has only a few counts. The chain is built from TRBV15 and TRBJ2-3; 9 nucleotides align to TRBD2. This CDR3 is 16 amino acids long. The germline gives CDR1 LNHNV, CDR2 YYDKDF (reference sequence). The ends lost 5 bases at V and 2 bases at J; junction bases unmatched: 8. For the CDR3, the DNA is TGTGCCACCAGCTCTTACCTAGCGGGGATCACAGATACGCAGTATTTT. It yields the protein CATSSYLAGITDTQYF.

This clonotype has more than one count but fewer than ten. The chain joins TRBV20-1 to TRBJ2-1; D ambiguous. Germline V CDR1 and CDR2: DFQATT, SNEGSKA (reference sequence). The CDR3 length is 12 residues. V was clipped by 8 bases and J by 5 bases, with 13 bases between them. Written as DNA, the CDR3 is TGCAGTCCAGTTGCGGTTGACAATGAGCAGTTCTTC. This gives the protein CSPVAVDNEQFF.

This clonotype was seen just once. The chain combines TRBV2 with TRBJ2-3; no clear D. The CDR3 runs to 13 residues. V was pared by 8 bases and J by 2 bases, with 11 bases between. CDR1 and CDR2 from the germline V gene are SNHLY and FYNNEI. Here the CDR3 reads CASGDSNTDTQYF. Written as DNA, the CDR3 is TGTGCCAGCGGGGATAGTAACACAGATACGCAGTATTTT. Variable domain in full (rest from reference TRBV2 and TRBJ2-3): EPEVTQTPSHQVTQMGQEVILRCVPISNHLYFYWYRQILGQKVEFLVSFYNNEISEKSEIFDDQFSVERPDGSNFTLKIRSTKLEDSAMYFCASGDSNTDTQYFGPGTRLTVL.